The TCR beta chain under discussion was sequenced for a study of T cells after yellow fever vaccination. Across the study: Fractions containing few cells were prepared with SMART-Seq v4 Ultra Low Input.

As for this clonotype: Its antigen is as yet unknown.

Study results and limitations: Boosting was followed by the reappearance of most primary-vaccination clones (just under 97% CD4, about 88% CD8).

A 5'RACE template-switching step, the method used to make TCR cDNA, added a universal primer site and UMIs. TCRdb re-called the 5' RACE reads with MiXCR, one entry per CDR3 protein. The table has 550,000 or so distinct CDR3 sequences, about a fifth seen once. This CDR3 spans 16 amino acids. J gave up 4 bases and V 5 bases, and 8 bases lay outside the gene matches. Germline V gene lookup returns CDR1 KGHDR and CDR2 SFDVKD. The chain employs TRBV24-1 and TRBJ2-5; 11 bases are shared with TRBD2. The sequenced sample was PBMCs, obtained 15 days after the yellow fever booster vaccination. This sequence was found in a man aged 25-45 years who received the YFV17D yellow fever vaccine. The CDR3 here is CATSAGSGRDGETQYF. CDR3 sequence (DNA): TGTGCCACCAGTGCCGGTAGCGGGAGGGATGGAGAGACCCAGTACTTC.